The rows below give T cell receptor beta chains drawn from one sample of a study of human T cells and chemical hapten exposure. TCRdb processed the RACE reads anew with MiXCR; each CDR3 protein has one entry. In the table there are roughly 38,000 distinct CDR3 sequences, 9% to 9.5% of which are singletons. The specimen comprised whole blood, sampled in connection with sensitization to the hapten diphenylcyclopropenone (DPC). The receptors originated from a man between 45 and 60 years old with alopecia areata. Some clones in this sample may be carry-over from other donors' samples. The CDR3 runs from the conserved cysteine through the conserved F or W. D genes are given only for firm matches. Some rows have no size entry. The others give once, few or many, or a class for an expanded clone.

TRBJ2-7,-,few,TRBV21-1,CASSPQGPSGSSYEQYF,TGTGCCAGCAGCCCCCAAGGACCTAGCGGTAGCTCCTACGAGCAGTACTTC
TRBJ1-4,TRBD1,many,TRBV27,CASRKTGRYEKLFF,TGTGCCAGCAGGAAGACAGGGAGGTATGAAAAACTGTTTTTT
TRBJ1-6,-,many,TRBV6-5,CASSYLGSENSPLHF,TGTGCCAGCAGTTATTTAGGGTCTGAGAATTCACCCCTCCACTTT
TRBJ2-7,-,many,TRBV10-3,CAISEPGDKSHEQYF,TGTGCCATCAGTGAGCCTGGGGACAAAAGTCACGAGCAGTACTTC
TRBJ2-3,-,-,TRBV5-1,CASTQAVGITDTQYF,TGCGCCAGCACCCAGGCGGTAGGAATAACAGATACGCAGTATTTT
TRBJ2-3,TRBD2,few,TRBV11-2,CASSAGLAATGDTQYF,TGTGCCAGCAGCGCGGGACTAGCGGCTACGGGGGATACGCAGTATTTT
TRBJ2-2,-,many,TRBV3-1,CASSSRRGTGELFF,TGTGCCAGCAGCTCCCGTAGGGGCACCGGGGAGCTGTTTTTT
TRBJ2-7,TRBD1,medium-sized,TRBV7-2,CASSAGGTGIAYEQYF,TGTGCCAGCAGCGCAGGAGGGACAGGGATTGCCTACGAGCAGTACTTC
TRBJ2-1,TRBD2,many,TRBV6-6,CASSYGSSGTLNEQFF,TGTGCCAGCAGTTACGGATCTAGCGGGACCCTCAATGAGCAGTTCTTC
TRBJ2-1,-,many,TRBV28,CASNPGGGYEQFF,TGTGCCAGCAACCCCGGAGGGGGATATGAGCAGTTCTTC
TRBJ1-2,-,many,TRBV30,CAWWKAGTYGYTF,TGTGCCTGGTGGAAGGCGGGGACCTATGGCTACACCTTC
TRBJ2-3,-,many,TRBV14,CASSRSFGTDTQYF,TGTGCCAGCAGTCGTTCCTTTGGGACAGATACGCAGTATTTT
TRBJ2-1,-,many,TRBV6-2/TRBV6-3,CASTRSSYNEQFF,TGTGCCAGCACCAGATCCTCCTACAATGAGCAGTTCTTC
TRBJ2-3,TRBD2,-,TRBV29-1,CSVAPKLAGGPDTQYF,TGCAGCGTTGCCCCGAAGCTAGCGGGAGGCCCAGATACGCAGTATTTT
TRBJ2-7,TRBD2,many,TRBV19,CARRTSVSYEQYF,TGTGCCAGGCGGACTAGCGTTTCCTACGAGCAGTACTTC